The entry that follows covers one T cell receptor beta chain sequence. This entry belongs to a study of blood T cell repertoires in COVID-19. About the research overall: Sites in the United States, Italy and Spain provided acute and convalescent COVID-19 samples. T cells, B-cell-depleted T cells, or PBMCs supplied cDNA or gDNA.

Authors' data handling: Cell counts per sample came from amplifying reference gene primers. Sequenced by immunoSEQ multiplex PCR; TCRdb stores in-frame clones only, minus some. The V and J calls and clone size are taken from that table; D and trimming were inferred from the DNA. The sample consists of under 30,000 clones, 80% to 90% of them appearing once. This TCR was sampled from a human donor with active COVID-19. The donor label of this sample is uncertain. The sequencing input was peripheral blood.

This chain's CDR3 is CATSRVGGYEQYF. For the CDR3, the DNA is TGTGCCACCAGCAGAGTGGGGGGCTACGAGCAGTACTTC. The genes are TRBV15 and TRBJ2-7; tentative D call: TRBD2 (6 bases). Per germline, CDR1 LNHNV and CDR2 YYDKDF (reference sequence). CDR3 length: 13 residues. Trimming took off 1 base at V and 3 bases at J, with 7 bases between the two ends.